This T cell receptor beta chain was retrieved from a study of T cells after yellow fever vaccination. The overall study: Where fractions had low cell numbers, libraries were prepared from them with the SMART-Seq v4 Ultra Low Input RNA kit.

Overall study results and limits: FACS-sorted repertoires could harbor abundant contaminating bulk-population clonotypes. Post-booster samples contained most primary-vaccination clones (around 95% CD4, about 90% CD8).

This clonotype came up a few times. Its antigen is still unknown. The CDR3 spans 13 residues. J lost 3 bases, V lost 4 bases, and 2 bases had no gene match. TCRdb itself ran the 5' RACE reads through MiXCR, one entry per CDR3 protein. The sample gives 250,000 to 350,000 distinct CDR3 sequences, approximately 4% of which show up once; approximately 19% is in the top ten. This material consisted of PBMCs, taken 15 days after the yellow fever booster vaccination. This receptor was taken from a man aged 18 to 29 who received the YFV17D yellow fever vaccine. V is TRBV12-3 or TRBV12-4 and J is TRBJ2-5, with 7 bases identical to TRBD1. The CDR3 loop reads CASSWTGKETQYF. In DNA, the CDR3 is TGTGCCAGCAGTTGGACAGGCAAAGAGACCCAGTACTTC.